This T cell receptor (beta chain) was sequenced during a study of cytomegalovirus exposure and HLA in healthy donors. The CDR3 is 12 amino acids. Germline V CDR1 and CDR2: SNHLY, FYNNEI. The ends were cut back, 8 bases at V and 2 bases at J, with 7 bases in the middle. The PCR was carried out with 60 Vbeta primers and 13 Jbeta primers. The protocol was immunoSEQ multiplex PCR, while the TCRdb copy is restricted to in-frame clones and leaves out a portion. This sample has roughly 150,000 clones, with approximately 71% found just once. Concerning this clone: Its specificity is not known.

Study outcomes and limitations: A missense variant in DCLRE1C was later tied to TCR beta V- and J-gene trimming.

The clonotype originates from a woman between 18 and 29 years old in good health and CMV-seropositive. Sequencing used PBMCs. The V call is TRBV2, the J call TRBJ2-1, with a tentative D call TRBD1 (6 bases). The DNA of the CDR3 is TGTGCCAGCCGACAGGCCTACAATGAGCAGTTCTTC. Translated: CASRQAYNEQFF.